This TCR beta chain was recovered during a study of spatial heterogeneity in lung cancer. Stated time point: sample taken at primary tumor resection. Whole RNA obtained from tumor, nontumor lung or frozen PBMC underwent sequencing without sorting. The donor population consisted of 72 patients with untreated, early-stage non-small cell lung cancer. This clonotype was seen a few times. Every TCR cDNA molecule carried a tag that served as a unique molecular identifier. TCRdb re-analysed the 5' RACE reads in MiXCR, keeping a single row per CDR3 protein. The data show around 60,000 distinct CDR3 sequences, around 8.4% seen once. The ends were cut back, 2 bases at V and 6 bases at J, with 10 bases in the middle. The germline gives CDR1 SQVTM, CDR2 ANQGSEA. The CDR3 consists of 12 residues.

This receptor was taken from a female donor with early-stage non-small cell lung cancer. The rearrangement uses TRBV29-1 and TRBJ1-1, with D perhaps matching TRBD1 (5 bases). The sample was PBMCs, taken at surgery. CDR3 loop: CSVESGTPEAFF. The CDR3 DNA reads TGCAGCGTTGAATCAGGGACTCCTGAAGCTTTCTTT.